These 10 T cell receptor beta chains came from one sample sequenced in a study of blood T cells in healthy people across ages. A sample-barcoded 5' primer and a J-beta primer mix were used in a second PCR of roughly 6 to 11 cycles. TCRdb ran MiXCR on the 5' RACE reads and lists one entry per CDR3 protein. The table includes 1.5 million to 2 million distinct CDR3 sequences, about 50% detected once. The sequenced sample was blood. All receptors derive from a woman aged 40 to 50 in good health.

The chain carries TRBV25-1 and TRBJ2-7, with TRBD1 identical over 8 bases. The end of the DNA fits TRBJ2-5 better, so the J call may be wrong. The CDR3 consists of 15 residues. Germline values: CDR1 MGHDK, CDR2 SYGVNS. CDR3 sequence reads: CASSEIGDRGETQYF. CDR3 nucleotides: TGTGCCAGCAGTGAAATAGGAGACAGGGGAGAGACCCAGTACTTC.

The J gene is TRBJ1-1, the V gene TRBV4-1, with 7 bases matching TRBD1. V gave up 0 bases and J gave up 5 bases; unmatched junction bases: 6. CDR1 is MGHRA and CDR2 is YSYEKL in the germline V gene. The CDR3 extends over 15 amino acids. CDR3 DNA: TGCGCCAGCAGCCAAGAACGACAGGGAGGGACTGAAGCTTTCTTT. Translating it yields CASSQERQGGTEAFF.

CDR3 in DNA: TGTGCCAGCTCCCAACCGGCCGGACGTATCTCCTATGGCTACACCTTC. It is translated as CASSQPAGRISYGYTF. This chain links TRBV6-6 with TRBJ1-2; D is ambiguous. The CDR3 contains 16 residues. Germline CDR1 reads MNHNY; CDR2 reads SVGAGI (reference sequence). The V gene lost 8 bases and the J gene lost 4 bases, with 23 bases spanning the gap.

The genes are TRBV6-2 or TRBV6-3 and TRBJ1-2; D possibly corresponds to TRBD1 (6 bases). Per germline, CDR1 MNHEY and CDR2 SVGEGT. Trimming shortened V by 2 bases and J by 4 bases, and 11 bases separated the two germline ends. The CDR3 consists of 14 residues. CDR3 amino acids: CASSYDGGGYGYTF. In DNA, the CDR3 is TGTGCCAGCAGTTACGACGGGGGCGGCTATGGCTACACCTTC.

In DNA form, the CDR3 reads TGCAGTGCTAGAGAGCCGGGGACTAGCCTCCCCTACGAGCAGTACTTC. This codes for CSAREPGTSLPYEQYF. The rearrangement uses TRBV20-1 and TRBJ2-7; TRBD2 agrees at 9 bases. The CDR3 is made up of 16 amino acids. Germline lookup yields CDR1 DFQATT and CDR2 SNEGSKA (reference sequence). J was trimmed by 2 bases and V by 0 bases; bases with no gene match: 8.

The chain links TRBV6-6 to TRBJ1-5; 7 bases align to TRBD1. Germline-derived CDR1 and CDR2 are MNHNY and SVGAGI (reference sequence). This CDR3 comprises 15 residues. Germline trimming cut 5 bases from V and 6 bases from J; bases unmatched to any gene: 10. The CDR3 spells CASSDPQTGVQPQHF. The CDR3 region has the DNA TGTGCCAGCAGTGACCCGCAAACAGGGGTTCAGCCCCAGCATTTT.

The chain combines TRBV2 with TRBJ1-1; D is ambiguous. Per the germline V gene, CDR1 is SNHLY and CDR2 is FYNNEI. V was clipped by 2 bases and J by 4 bases, with 5 bases between them. This CDR3 is built from 12 residues. CDR3: CASSETVTEAFF. For the CDR3, the DNA is TGTGCCAGCAGTGAAACAGTCACTGAAGCTTTCTTT.

The chain is built from TRBV23-1 and TRBJ2-7; D remains ambiguous. TRBV23-1 is treated as an ORF (open reading frame) with a function not yet certain. CDR3 length: 14 amino acids. V lost 3 bases and J lost 7, with 16 bases in between. The CDR3 sequence is CASSHPGFPDEQYF. CDR3 in DNA: TGCGCCAGCAGTCACCCCGGTTTTCCTGATGAGCAGTACTTC.

The chain links TRBV24-1 to TRBJ1-2; 9 bases are shared with TRBD1. Germline lookup yields CDR1 KGHDR and CDR2 SFDVKD. The CDR3 runs to 15 residues. Unmatched junction bases numbered 4, after V lost 4 bases and J lost 2 bases. The CDR3 DNA reads as TGTGCCACCAGTGACCCTGGGACAGGGAACTATGGCTACACCTTC. It codes for CATSDPGTGNYGYTF.

The chain couples TRBV6-2 or TRBV6-3 to TRBJ2-5; D gene unclear. V was clipped by 8 bases and J by 1 base, with 14 bases between them. CDR3 size: 14 residues. Germline V CDR1 and CDR2: MNHEY, SVGEGT. The CDR3 reads CASAPGGVQETQYF. The CDR3 nucleotides read TGTGCCAGCGCTCCGGGTGGGGTCCAAGAGACCCAGTACTTC.